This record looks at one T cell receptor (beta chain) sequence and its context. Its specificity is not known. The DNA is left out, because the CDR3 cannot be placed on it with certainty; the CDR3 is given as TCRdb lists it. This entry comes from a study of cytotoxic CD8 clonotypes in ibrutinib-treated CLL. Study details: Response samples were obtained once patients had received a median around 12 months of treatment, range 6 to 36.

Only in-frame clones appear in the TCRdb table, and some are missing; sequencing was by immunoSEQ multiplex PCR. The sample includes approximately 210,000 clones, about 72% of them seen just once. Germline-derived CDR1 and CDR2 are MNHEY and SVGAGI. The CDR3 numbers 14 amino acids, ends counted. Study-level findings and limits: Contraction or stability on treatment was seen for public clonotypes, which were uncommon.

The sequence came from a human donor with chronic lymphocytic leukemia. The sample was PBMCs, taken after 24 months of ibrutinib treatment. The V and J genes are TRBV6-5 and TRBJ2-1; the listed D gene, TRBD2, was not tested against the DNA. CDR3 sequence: CASSSSGGINEQFF.